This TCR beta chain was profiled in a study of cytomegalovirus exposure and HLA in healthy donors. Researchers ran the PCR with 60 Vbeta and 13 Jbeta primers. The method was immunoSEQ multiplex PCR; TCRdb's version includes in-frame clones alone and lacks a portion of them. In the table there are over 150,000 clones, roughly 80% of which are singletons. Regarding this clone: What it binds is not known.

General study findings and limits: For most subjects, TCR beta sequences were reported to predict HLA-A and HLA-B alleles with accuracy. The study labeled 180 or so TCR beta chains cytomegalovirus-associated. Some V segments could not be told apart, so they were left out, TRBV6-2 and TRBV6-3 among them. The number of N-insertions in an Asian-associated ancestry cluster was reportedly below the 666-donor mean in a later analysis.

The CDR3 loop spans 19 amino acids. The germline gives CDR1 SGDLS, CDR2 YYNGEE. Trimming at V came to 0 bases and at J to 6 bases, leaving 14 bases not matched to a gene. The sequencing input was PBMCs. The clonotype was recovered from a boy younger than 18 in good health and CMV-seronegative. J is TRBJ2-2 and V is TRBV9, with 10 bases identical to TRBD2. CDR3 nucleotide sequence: TGTGCCAGCAGCGTAGATCCCGGGCTAGCGGGAGCTGGGTCCGGGGAGCTGTTTTTT. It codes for CASSVDPGLAGAGSGELFF.